The present entry profiles one TCR beta chain with its context. Measured with immunoSEQ multiplex PCR; TCRdb has only the in-frame clones, and not every one. Of 86,000 or so clones listed, around 84% are singletons. This specimen belongs to a study of T cell responses to AZD1222 COVID-19 vaccine. V trimming: 2 bases; J trimming: 3 bases; junction bases outside the gene matches: 4. The CDR3 covers 14 residues. Per germline, CDR1 SGHRS and CDR2 YFSETQ. This chain connects TRBV5-1 to TRBJ1-2; TRBD1 matches 7 bases. The source is an adult who received the AZD1222 COVID-19 vaccine. Sequencing used peripheral blood, obtained 28 days after the second AZD1222 dose. This chain's CDR3 is CASSFQGDDYGYTF. The CDR3 DNA reads TGCGCCAGCAGCTTTCAGGGGGACGACTATGGCTACACCTTC.